This T cell receptor beta chain was sequenced during a study of blood T cell repertoires in COVID-19. Sequencing was performed with immunoSEQ multiplex PCR; in TCRdb, only in-frame clones are kept and a portion is missing. The sample has around 100,000 clones; 70% to 90% are singletons. Germline lookup yields CDR1 SGHNT and CDR2 YENEEA. CDR3 length equals 14 residues. The V and J ends lost 5 bases and 6 bases respectively, with 17 bases between them. The sequence derives from a woman in her twenties or thirties with acute or convalescent COVID-19. Sequenced material: peripheral blood. The chain joins TRBV11-3 to TRBJ2-7; possible D gene TRBD2, 6 bases. As DNA, the CDR3 is TGTGCCAGCAGCCCTCGGGACTCCCCGGGCGAGCAGTACTTC. It specifies CASSPRDSPGEQYF.